Given below is one T cell receptor beta chain in context. This clonotype was seen more than once but under ten times. Its antigen target is currently unknown. Base qualities are not provided; no much larger clone lies one nucleotide away. The library was built by means of 5' RACE. The ligated cDNA was amplified in four rounds of PCR with nested alpha and beta constant region primers together with the SP2 primer. TCR RNA was reverse transcribed with SuperScript IV using alpha and beta constant region primers for the blood and skin samples. Using T4 RNA ligase 1, an oligonucleotide carrying both the Illumina SP2 primer and a UMI was ligated onto the 3' end of the cDNA. To prevent hairpin formation, the 12-nucleotide UMI was made up of two random hexamers with an eight-base spacer between them. From the second PCR onward, the TCR alpha and beta chain libraries were handled separately, and dual indexing was used for multiplexing. After pooling, the indexed libraries were analyzed by capillary electrophoresis and sequenced on either an Illumina MiSeq or NextSeq. PhiX DNA at about 4.5-7% was added to the libraries to raise base diversity and improve cluster recognition. In the original analysis: Demultiplexor took UMIs from read 2, joined the UMIs to the TCR sequence from read 1, and separated reads according to sample indices. V and J genes and V-J junctions were identified by Decombinator, which gave every TCR a five-part identifier that included V and J deletions. UMIs were used by Collapsinator to correct sequencing errors and PCR amplification heterogeneity, so that a UMI-based abundance was obtained for each TCR. CDR3Translator turned identifiers into nucleotide sequence, translated the nucleotide sequence into amino acids, and pulled out CDR3 regions based on terminal motifs. Error-corrected alpha and beta TCR counts from blood and skin were compared after normalization to input RNA amount. The public reads were run again by TCRdb, first through fastp at Q25 and then through MiXCR, and only productive beta chains were kept. Each CDR3 protein appears once, grouped with its most common genes and DNA. The authors' filters were not applied to this entry. For this sample there are about 57,000 distinct CDR3 sequences; 6.5% to 8.5% appear just once. Approximately 9.7% of the sample rests with the top ten.

The study reported a robust and sensitive protocol to amplify, sequence and analyze TCRs, based on 3' ligation of a UMI-containing oligonucleotide to TCR cDNA. For whole blood analysis, over 2 ml of peripheral blood was collected from healthy adult volunteers into Tempus tubes, and RNA was extracted following the manufacturer's instructions. Total RNA, without cell sorting, was DNase treated with RQ1 DNase before reverse transcription, targeting roughly 1 to 1000 ng input. Skin biopsy and whole blood libraries were made to test pipeline robustness in samples where T cells form a minority population. This sample is part of a study of naive and memory T cell subsets (dated by TCRdb to 2015 to 2018). Notes on the research overall: According to the figure summarizing the samples, there were ten or so blood donors, 7 tuberculin skin test biopsies and 3 saline control biopsies. PCR2 was typically performed as a SYBR Green qPCR that was stopped at a set threshold, although end-point PCR (roughly 6 cycles) could be used instead for low-input samples.

Findings and caveats that apply to the study as a whole: The RNA-based method was acknowledged to be potentially sensitive to changes in TCR transcripts with T cell activation and differentiation.

According to the germline V gene, CDR1 reads MNHNS and CDR2 reads SASEGT. From cysteine to phenylalanine, the CDR3 is 14 amino acids long. The CDR3 DNA has 42 bases and is translated from base 1. Relative to germline, V is 7 bases shorter and J is 11 bases shorter, with 21 bases between their ends. The sequence links TRBV6-1 to TRBJ1-5; no D gene call is confident. The TCR sequence derives from a female donor in good health. CDR3 loop: CASKVDGYMPAQHF. The DNA sequence is TGTGCCAGCAAGGTCGACGGATACATGCCAGCCCAGCATTTT.